This note documents a single T cell receptor beta chain sequence. Antigen: not known. This sample was taken from a study of Graves' ophthalmopathy and Graves' hyperthyroidism. RNA served as the template for amplifying TCR beta CDR3 regions. First-round RT-PCR relied on HTBI primers, and a second-round multiplex PCR came next. One entry per CDR3 protein results from TCRdb running MiXCR on the multiplex PCR reads. The table lists roughly 300,000 distinct CDR3 sequences, roughly 15% of them singletons. Study results and limitations: The authors also found most expanded thyroid clonotypes above 0.001 frequency in blood. For predicting ophthalmopathy progression, the model had roughly 70% sensitivity and 72.22% specificity.

This sequence was found in an adult man with Graves' ophthalmopathy. Source material: peripheral blood.

This chain's CDR3 is CASRKEGRLTEAFF. CDR3 in DNA: TGTGCCAGCAGGAAAGAGGGGCGTCTCACTGAAGCTTTCTTT. The chain is built from TRBV6-1 and TRBJ1-1; weak D call: TRBD1 (5 bases). Germline V gene lookup returns CDR1 MNHNS and CDR2 SASEGT. The CDR3 runs 14 residues. The ends were cut back, 6 bases at V and 4 bases at J, with 15 bases in the middle.